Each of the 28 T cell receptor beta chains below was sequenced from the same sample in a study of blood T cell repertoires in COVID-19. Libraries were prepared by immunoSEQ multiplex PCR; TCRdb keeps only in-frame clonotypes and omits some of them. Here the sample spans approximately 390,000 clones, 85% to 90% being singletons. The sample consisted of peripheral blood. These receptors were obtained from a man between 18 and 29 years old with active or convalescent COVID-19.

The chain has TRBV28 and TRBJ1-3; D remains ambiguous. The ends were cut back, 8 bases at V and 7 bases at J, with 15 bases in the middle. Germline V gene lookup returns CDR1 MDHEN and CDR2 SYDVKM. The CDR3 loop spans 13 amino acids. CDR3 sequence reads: CASLLVGRNTIYF. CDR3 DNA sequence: TGTGCCAGCCTCCTTGTGGGGAGGAACACCATATATTTT.

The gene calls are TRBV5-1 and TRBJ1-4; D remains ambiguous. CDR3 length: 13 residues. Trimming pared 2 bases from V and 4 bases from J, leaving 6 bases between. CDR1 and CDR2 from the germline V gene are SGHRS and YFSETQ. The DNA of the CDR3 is TGCGCCAGCAGCTTTCTGAGTAATGAAAAACTGTTTTTT. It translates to CASSFLSNEKLFF.

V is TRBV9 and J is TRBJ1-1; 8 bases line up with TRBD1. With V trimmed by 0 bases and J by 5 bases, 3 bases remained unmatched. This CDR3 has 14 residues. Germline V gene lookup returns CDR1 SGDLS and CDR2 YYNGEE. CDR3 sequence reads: CASSVGTGRTEAFF. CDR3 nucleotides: TGTGCCAGCAGCGTAGGGACAGGGAGAACTGAAGCTTTCTTT. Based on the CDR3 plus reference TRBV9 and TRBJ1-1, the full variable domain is DSGVTQTPKHLITATGQRVTLRCSPRSGDLSVYWYQQSLDQGLQFLIQYYNGEERAKGNILERFSAQQFPDLHSELNLSSLELGDSALYFCASSVGTGRTEAFFGQGTRLTVV.

Here the CDR3 reads CASSTHSGGIYEQYF. CDR3 bases: TGTGCCAGCAGTACCCACTCGGGGGGGATCTACGAGCAGTACTTC. The chain carries TRBV28 and TRBJ2-7; 8 nucleotides line up with TRBD2. The V gene end was trimmed by 5 bases and the J gene end by 3 bases; junction bases not matched to a gene: 9. The CDR3 totals 15 residues. CDR1 and CDR2 from the germline V gene are MDHEN and SYDVKM.

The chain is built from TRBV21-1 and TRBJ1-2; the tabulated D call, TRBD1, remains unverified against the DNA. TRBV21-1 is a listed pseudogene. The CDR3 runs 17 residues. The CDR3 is CASLKPGDRELNYGYTF. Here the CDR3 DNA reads TGTGCCTCACTTAAACCGGGGGACAGAGAACTTAACTATGGCTACACCTTC.

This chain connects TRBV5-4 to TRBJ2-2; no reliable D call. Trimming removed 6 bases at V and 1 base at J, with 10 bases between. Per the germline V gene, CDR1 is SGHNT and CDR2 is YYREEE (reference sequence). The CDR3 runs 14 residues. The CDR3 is CASKLHLNTGELFF. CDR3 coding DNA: TGTGCCAGCAAACTACACCTGAACACCGGGGAGCTGTTTTTT.

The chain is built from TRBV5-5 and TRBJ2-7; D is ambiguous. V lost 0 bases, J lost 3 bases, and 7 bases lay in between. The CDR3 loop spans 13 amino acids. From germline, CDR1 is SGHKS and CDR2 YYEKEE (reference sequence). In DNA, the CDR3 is TGTGCCAGCAGCTTGGTAACCGGCTACGAGCAGTACTTC. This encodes CASSLVTGYEQYF. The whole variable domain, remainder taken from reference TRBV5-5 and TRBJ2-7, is DAGVTQSPTHLIKTRGQQVTLRCSPISGHKSVSWYQQVLGQGPQFIFQYYEKEERGRGNFPDRFSARQFPNYSSELNVNALLLGDSALYLCASSLVTGYEQYFGPGTRLTVT.

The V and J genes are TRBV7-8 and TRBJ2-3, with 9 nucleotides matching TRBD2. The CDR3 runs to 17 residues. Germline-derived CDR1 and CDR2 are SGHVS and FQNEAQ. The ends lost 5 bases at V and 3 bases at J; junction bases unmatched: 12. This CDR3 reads CASSRENSGSRTDTQYF. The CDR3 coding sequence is TGTGCCAGCAGCCGAGAAAATAGCGGGAGTCGGACAGATACGCAGTATTTT.

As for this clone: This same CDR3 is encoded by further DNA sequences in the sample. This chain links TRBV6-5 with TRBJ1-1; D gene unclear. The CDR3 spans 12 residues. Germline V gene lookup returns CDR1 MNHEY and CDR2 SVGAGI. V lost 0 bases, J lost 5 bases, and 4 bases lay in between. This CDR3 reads CASSYSSTEAFF. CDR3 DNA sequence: TGTGCCAGCAGTTACTCGTCGACTGAAGCTTTCTTT.

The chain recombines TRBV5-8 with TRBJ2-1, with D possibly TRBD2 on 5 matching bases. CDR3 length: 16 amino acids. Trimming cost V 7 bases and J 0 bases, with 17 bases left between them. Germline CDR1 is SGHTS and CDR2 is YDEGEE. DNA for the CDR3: TGTGCCAGCCTGAGGGCGGCTGGTAGCTCCTACAATGAGCAGTTCTTC. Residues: CASLRAAGSSYNEQFF.

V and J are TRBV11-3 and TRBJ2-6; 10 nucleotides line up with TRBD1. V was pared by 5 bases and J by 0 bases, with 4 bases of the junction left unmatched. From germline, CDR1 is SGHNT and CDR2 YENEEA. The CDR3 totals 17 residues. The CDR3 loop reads CASSPGQGNSGANVLTF. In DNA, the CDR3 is TGTGCCAGCAGCCCGGGACAGGGGAACTCTGGGGCCAACGTCCTGACTTTC.

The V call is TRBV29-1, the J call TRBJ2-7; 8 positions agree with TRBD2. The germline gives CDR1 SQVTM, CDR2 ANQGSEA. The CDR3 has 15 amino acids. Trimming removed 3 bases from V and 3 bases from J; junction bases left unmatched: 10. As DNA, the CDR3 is TGCAGCGTTGACGTCGAAGTAGCGGGGAACTACGAGCAGTACTTC. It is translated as CSVDVEVAGNYEQYF.

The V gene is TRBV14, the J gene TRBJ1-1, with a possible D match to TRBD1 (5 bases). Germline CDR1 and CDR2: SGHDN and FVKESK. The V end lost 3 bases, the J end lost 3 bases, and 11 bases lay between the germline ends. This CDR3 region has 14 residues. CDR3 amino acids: CASSQVGGYTEAFF. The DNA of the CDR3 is TGTGCCAGCAGCCAGGTCGGGGGTTACACTGAAGCTTTCTTT. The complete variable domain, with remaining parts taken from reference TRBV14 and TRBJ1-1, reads EAGVTQFPSHSVIEKGQTVTLRCDPISGHDNLYWYRRVMGKEIKFLLHFVKESKQDESGMPNNRFLAERTGGTYSTLKVQPAELEDSGVYFCASSQVGGYTEAFFGQGTRLTVV.

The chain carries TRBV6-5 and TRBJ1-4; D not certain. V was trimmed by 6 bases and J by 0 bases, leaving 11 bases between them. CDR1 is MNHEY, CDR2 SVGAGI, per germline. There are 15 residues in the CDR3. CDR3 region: CASRLDGATNEKLFF. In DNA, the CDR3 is TGTGCCAGCAGACTGGACGGGGCAACTAATGAAAAACTGTTTTTT.

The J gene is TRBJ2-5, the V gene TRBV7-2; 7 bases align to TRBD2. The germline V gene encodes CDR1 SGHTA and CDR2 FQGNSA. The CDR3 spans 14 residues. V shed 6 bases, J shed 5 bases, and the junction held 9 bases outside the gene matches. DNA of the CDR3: TGTGCCAGCAGAAATAGCGGGCGGGGGGAGACCCAGTACTTC. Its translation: CASRNSGRGETQYF.

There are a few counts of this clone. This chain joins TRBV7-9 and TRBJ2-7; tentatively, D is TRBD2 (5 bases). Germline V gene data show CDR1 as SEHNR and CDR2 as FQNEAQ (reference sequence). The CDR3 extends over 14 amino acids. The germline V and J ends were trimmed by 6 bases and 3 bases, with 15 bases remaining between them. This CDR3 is CASSTLEGRYEQYF. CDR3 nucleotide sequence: TGTGCCAGCAGTACCCTAGAGGGCCGCTACGAGCAGTACTTC.

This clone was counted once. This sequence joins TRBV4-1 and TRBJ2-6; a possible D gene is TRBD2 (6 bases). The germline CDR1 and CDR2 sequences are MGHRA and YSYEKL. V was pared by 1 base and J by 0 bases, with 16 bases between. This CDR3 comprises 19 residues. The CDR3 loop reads CASSQGEVQVLSGANVLTF. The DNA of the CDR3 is TGCGCCAGCAGCCAAGGGGAGGTACAGGTCCTCTCTGGGGCCAACGTCCTGACTTTC.

As DNA, the CDR3 is TGTGCCAGCAGTGGGGGGGGGCCCCAGCATTTT. Translated, it gives CASSGGGPQHF. J is TRBJ1-5 and V is TRBV6-2 or TRBV6-3; tentative D call: TRBD1 (5 bases). The germline V gene has CDR1 MNHEY and CDR2 SVGEGT. This CDR3 spans 11 amino acids. Trimming stripped 5 bases from V and 9 bases from J, with 8 bases between.

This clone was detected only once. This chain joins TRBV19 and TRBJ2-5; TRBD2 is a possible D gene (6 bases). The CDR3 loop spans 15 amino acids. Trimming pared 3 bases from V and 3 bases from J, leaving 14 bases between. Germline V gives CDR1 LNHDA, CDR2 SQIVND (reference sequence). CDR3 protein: CASSIVGSGEETQYF. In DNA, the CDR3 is TGTGCCAGTAGTATCGTGGGATCGGGAGAAGAGACCCAGTACTTC.

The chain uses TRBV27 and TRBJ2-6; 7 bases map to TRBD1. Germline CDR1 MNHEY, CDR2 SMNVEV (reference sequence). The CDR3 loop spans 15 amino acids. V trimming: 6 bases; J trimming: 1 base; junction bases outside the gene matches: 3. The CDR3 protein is CASRPRGSGANVLTF. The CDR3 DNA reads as TGTGCCAGCAGGCCCAGGGGGTCTGGGGCCAACGTCCTGACTTTC. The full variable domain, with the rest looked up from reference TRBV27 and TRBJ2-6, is EAQVTQNPRYLITVTGKKLTVTCSQNMNHEYMSWYRQDPGLGLRQIYYSMNVEVTDKGDVPEGYKVSRKEKRNFPLILESPSPNQTSLYFCASRPRGSGANVLTFGAGSRLTVL.

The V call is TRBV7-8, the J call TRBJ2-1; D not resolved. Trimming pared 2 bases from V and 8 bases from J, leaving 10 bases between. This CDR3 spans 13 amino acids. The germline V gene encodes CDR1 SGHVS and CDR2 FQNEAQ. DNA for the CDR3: TGTGCCAGCAGCTTAAACGGTGCTTATGAGCAGTTCTTC. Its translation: CASSLNGAYEQFF.

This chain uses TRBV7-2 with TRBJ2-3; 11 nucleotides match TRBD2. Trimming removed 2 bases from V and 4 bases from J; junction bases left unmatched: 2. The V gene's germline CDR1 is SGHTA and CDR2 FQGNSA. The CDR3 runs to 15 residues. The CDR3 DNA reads TGTGCCAGCAGCTTATTAGCGGGAGGGCCAGATACGCAGTATTTT. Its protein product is CASSLLAGGPDTQYF.

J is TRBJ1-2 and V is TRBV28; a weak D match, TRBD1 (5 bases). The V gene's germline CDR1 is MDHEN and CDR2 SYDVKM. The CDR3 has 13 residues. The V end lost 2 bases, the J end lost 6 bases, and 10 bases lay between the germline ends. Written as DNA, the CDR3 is TGTGCCAGCAGTTTAAGTCCCAGGGATGGCTACACCTTC. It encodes CASSLSPRDGYTF.

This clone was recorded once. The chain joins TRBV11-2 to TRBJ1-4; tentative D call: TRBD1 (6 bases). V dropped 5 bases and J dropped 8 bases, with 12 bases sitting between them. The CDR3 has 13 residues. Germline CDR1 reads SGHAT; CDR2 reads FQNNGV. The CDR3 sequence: CASSRTGLEKLFF. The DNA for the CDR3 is TGTGCCAGCAGCCGAACAGGGTTGGAAAAACTGTTTTTT.

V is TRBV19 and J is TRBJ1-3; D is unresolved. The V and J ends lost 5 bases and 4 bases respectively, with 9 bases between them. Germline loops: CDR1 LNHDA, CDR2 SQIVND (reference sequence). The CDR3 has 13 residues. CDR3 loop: CASSPVYGNTIYF. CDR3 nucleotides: TGTGCCAGTAGTCCGGTCTACGGAAACACCATATATTTT.

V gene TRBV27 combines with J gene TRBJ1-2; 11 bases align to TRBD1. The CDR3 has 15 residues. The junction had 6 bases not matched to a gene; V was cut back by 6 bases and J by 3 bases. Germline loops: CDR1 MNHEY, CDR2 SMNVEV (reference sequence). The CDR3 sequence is CASRLGQGAYYGYTF. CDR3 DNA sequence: TGTGCCAGCAGACTAGGACAGGGGGCCTACTATGGCTACACCTTC.

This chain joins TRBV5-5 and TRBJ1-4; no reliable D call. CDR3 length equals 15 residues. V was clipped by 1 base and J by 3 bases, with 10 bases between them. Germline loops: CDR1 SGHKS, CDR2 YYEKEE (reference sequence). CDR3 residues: CASSLILRSNEKLFF. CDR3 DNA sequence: TGTGCCAGCAGCTTGATTTTGAGGTCTAATGAAAAACTGTTTTTT. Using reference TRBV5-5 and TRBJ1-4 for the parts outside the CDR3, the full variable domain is DAGVTQSPTHLIKTRGQQVTLRCSPISGHKSVSWYQQVLGQGPQFIFQYYEKEERGRGNFPDRFSARQFPNYSSELNVNALLLGDSALYLCASSLILRSNEKLFFGSGTQLSVL.

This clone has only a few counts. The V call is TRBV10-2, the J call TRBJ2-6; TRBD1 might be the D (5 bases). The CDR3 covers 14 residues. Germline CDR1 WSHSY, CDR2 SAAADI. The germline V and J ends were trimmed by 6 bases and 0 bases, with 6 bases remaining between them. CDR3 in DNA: TGCGCCAGCAGGGACACCTCTGGGGCCAACGTCCTGACTTTC. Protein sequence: CASRDTSGANVLTF.